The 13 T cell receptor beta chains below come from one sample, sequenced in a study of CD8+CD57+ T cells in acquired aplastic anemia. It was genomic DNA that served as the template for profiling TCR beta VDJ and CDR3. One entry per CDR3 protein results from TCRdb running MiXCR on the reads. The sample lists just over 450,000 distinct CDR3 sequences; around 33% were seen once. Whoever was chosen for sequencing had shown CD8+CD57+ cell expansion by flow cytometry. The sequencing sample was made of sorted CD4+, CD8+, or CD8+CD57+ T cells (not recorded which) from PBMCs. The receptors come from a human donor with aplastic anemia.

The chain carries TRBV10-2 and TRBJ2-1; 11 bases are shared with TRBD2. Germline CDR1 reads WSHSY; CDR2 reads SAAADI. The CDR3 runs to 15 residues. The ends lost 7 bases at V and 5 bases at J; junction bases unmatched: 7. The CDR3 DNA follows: TGCGCCAGCACATTAGCGGGAGGGCCGGACAATGAGCAGTTCTTC. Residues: CASTLAGGPDNEQFF.

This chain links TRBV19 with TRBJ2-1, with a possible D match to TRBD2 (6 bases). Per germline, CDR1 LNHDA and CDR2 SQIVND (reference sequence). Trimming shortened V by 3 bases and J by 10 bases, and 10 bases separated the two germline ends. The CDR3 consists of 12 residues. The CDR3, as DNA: TGTGCCAGTAGTATCTTTGGGGGGGAGCAGTTCTTC. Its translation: CASSIFGGEQFF.

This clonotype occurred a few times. The CDR3 spells CSATTGTISNQPQHF. DNA for the CDR3: TGCAGTGCTACAACAGGGACCATCAGCAATCAGCCCCAGCATTTT. The genes are TRBV20-1 and TRBJ1-5, with D possibly TRBD1 on 6 matching bases. The CDR3 covers 15 residues. The V end lost 4 bases, the J end lost 1 base, and 14 bases lay between the germline ends. CDR1 and CDR2 from the germline V gene are DFQATT and SNEGSKA (reference sequence).

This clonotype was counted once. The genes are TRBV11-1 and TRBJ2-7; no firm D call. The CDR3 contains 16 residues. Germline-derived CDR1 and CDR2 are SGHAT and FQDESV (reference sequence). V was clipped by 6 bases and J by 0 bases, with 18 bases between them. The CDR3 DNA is TGTGCCAGCAGTCCGACGCCCTGGGGTAACTCCTACGAGCAGTACTTC. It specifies CASSPTPWGNSYEQYF.

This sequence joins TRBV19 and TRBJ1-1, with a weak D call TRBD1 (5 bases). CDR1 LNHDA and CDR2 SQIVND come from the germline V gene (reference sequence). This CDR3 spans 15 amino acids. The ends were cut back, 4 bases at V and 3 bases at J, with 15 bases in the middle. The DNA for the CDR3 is TGTGCCAGTAGTAGTGTGACAGCATCTTACACTGAAGCTTTCTTT. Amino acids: CASSSVTASYTEAFF. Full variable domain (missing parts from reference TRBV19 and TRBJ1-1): DGGITQSPKYLFRKEGQNVTLSCEQNLNHDAMYWYRQDPGQGLRLIYYSQIVNDFQKGDIAEGYSVSREKKESFPLTVTSAQKNPTAFYLCASSSVTASYTEAFFGQGTRLTVV.

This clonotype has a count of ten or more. The CDR3 loop is CASKTRDIGDTEAFF. DNA for the CDR3: TGTGCCAGCAAGACTCGGGACATTGGGGACACTGAAGCTTTCTTT. The chain uses TRBV2 and TRBJ1-1; D might be TRBD1 (6 bases). The germline V gene has CDR1 SNHLY and CDR2 FYNNEI. The V and J ends lost 7 bases and 3 bases respectively, with 18 bases between them. The CDR3 length is 15 residues.

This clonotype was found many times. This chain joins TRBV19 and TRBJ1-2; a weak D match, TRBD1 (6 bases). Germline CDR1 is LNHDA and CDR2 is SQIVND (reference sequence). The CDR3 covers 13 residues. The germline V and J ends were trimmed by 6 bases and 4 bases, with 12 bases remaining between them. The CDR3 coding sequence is TGTGCCAGTAGCACTGGACAGTTCTATGGCTACACCTTC. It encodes CASSTGQFYGYTF. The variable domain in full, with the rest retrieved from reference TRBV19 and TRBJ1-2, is DGGITQSPKYLFRKEGQNVTLSCEQNLNHDAMYWYRQDPGQGLRLIYYSQIVNDFQKGDIAEGYSVSREKKESFPLTVTSAQKNPTAFYLCASSTGQFYGYTFGSGTRLTVV.

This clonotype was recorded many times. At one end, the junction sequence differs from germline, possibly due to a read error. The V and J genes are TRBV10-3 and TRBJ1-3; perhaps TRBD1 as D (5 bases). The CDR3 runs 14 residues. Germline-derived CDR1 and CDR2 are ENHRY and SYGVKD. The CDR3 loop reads CASSYDSSGNTIYF. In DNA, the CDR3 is TGTGCCAGCAGTTACGACAGCTCTGGAAACACCATATATTTT.

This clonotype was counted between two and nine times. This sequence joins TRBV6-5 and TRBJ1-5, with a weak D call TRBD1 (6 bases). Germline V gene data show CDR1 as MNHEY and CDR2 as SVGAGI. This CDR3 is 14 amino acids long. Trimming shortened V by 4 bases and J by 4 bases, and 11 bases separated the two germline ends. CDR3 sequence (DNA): TGTGCCAGCAGTTTACAGGGATTAAATCAGCCCCAGCATTTT. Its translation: CASSLQGLNQPQHF.

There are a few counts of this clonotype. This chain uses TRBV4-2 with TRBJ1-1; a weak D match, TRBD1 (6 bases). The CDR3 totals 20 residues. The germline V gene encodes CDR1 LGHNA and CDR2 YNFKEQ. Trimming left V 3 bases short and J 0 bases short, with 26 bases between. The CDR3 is CASSQTPMTGSVPMNTEAFF. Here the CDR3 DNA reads TGTGCCAGCAGCCAGACCCCTATGACAGGTAGCGTACCCATGAACACTGAAGCTTTCTTT.

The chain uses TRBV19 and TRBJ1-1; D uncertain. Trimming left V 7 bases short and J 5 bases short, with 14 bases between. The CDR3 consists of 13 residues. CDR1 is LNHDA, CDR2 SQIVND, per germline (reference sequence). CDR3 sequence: CASTEVGRTEAFF. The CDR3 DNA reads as TGTGCCAGTACTGAAGTAGGGAGGACTGAAGCTTTCTTT.

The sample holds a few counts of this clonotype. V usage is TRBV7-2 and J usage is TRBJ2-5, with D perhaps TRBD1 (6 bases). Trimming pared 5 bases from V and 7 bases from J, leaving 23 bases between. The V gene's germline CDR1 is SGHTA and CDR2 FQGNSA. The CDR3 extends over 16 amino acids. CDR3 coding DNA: TGTGCCAGCAGCCAAAGATTGGAGTTGGGGGCCACGACCCAGTACTTC. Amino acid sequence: CASSQRLELGATTQYF.

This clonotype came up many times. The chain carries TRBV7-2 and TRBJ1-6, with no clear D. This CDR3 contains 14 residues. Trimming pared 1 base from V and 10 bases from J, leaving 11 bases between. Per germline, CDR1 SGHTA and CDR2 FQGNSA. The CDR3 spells CASSLEGLISPLHF. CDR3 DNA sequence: TGTGCCAGCAGCTTAGAAGGGTTGATCTCACCCCTCCACTTT.